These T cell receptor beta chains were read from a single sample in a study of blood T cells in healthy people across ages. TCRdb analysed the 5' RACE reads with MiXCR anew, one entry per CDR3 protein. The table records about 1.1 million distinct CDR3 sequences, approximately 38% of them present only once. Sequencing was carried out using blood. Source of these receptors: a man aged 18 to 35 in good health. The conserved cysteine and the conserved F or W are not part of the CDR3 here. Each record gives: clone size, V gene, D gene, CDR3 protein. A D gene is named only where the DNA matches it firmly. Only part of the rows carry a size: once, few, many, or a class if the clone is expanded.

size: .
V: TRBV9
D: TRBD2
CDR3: ASSPREGGSRDTQY

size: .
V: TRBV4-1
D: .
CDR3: ASRNRVGAGGYT

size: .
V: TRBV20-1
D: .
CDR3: SGEEGASMADTQY

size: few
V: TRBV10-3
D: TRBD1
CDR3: AISAEGATDTQY

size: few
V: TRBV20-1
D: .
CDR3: SARTRDTFNQPQH

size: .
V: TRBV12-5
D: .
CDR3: ASGNGHVGGRNTEAF

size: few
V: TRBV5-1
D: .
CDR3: ASSLLPGDRPQH

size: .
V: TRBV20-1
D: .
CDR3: SARDRPYNSPLH

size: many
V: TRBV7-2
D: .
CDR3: ASSLDRVGGYT

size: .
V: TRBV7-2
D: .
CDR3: ASSSEGSHPMTDTRY

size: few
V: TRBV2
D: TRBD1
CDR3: ASSESRGGRQPQH

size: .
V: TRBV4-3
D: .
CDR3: ASSQVAQDNPDNEQF

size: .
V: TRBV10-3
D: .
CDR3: AVSESTRPGGEQY

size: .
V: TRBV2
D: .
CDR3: ASREQGSSGTQH

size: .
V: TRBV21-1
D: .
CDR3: ASSKRAYERY

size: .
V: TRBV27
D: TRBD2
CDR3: ASSLRGLAGVGDTQY

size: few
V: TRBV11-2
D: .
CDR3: ASGRSGGANQETQY

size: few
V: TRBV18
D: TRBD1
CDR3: ASSLRDRVETQY

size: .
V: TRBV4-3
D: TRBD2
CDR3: ASSQDLASGYQETQY

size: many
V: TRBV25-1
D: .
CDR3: ASSESKQVSGANVLT

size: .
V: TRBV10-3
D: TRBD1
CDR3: AIGQGLADTQY

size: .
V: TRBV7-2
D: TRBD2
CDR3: ASSLNPAGGLSPGEQY

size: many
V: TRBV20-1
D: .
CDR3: SAREQRETQY

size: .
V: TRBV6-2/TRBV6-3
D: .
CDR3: ASTYPTAYEQY

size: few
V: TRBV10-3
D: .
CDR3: ASMDDTNYGYT

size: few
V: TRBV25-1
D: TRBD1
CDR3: ASGTVRETQY

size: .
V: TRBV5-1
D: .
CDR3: ASSWRGVTEAF

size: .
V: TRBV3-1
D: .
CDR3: ASSQERRNIPGKTIQY

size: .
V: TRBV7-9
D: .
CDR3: ASSHPLADTQY

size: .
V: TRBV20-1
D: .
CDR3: SAVSSQGGEGYEQY

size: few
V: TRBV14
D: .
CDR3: ASSHQTETQY

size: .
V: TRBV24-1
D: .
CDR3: ATSDSKASANTGELF

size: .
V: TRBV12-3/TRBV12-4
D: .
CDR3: ASSLVASSGNTIY

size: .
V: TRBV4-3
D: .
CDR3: ASSQEGRINYGYT

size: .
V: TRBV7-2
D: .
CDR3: ASSFYSISDEQY

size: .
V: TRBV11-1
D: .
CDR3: ASTLGSDSGELF

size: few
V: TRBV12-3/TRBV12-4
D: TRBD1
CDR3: ASSDTGGFGYT

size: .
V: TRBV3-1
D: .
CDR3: ASSRSKGNGYT

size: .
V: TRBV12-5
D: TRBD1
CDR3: ASGSDRTDEQY

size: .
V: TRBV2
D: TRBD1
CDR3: ASSSRTGGRGEKLF

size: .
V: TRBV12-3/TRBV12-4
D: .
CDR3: TSFGAGRGHYWDHGYT

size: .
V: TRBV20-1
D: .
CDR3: SAGPRSEQY

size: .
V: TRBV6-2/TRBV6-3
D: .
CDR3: ASSYSRDRLYT

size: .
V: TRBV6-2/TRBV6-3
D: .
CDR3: ASRLLVQETQY

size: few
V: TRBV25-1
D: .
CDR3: ASSEGLNTEAF

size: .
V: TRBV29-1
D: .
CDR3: SVDRMRDRDTQY

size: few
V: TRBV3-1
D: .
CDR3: ASSHSLSTDTQY

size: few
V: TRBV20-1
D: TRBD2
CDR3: SARTLIAGAYNEQF

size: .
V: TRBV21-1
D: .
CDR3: ASSKARNTGELF

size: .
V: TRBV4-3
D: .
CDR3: ASSHVRGGETQY

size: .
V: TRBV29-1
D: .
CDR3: SVEDSGLLFQY

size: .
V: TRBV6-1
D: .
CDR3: ASKIRGGTPYNEQF

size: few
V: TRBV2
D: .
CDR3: ASSHNEQF

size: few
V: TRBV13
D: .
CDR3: ASSSYDLQETQY

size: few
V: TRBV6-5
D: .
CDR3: ASALSQWIGTEAF

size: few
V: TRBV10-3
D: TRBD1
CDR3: AIRSGTAQETQY

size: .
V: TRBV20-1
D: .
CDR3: SAKKGLVATEAF